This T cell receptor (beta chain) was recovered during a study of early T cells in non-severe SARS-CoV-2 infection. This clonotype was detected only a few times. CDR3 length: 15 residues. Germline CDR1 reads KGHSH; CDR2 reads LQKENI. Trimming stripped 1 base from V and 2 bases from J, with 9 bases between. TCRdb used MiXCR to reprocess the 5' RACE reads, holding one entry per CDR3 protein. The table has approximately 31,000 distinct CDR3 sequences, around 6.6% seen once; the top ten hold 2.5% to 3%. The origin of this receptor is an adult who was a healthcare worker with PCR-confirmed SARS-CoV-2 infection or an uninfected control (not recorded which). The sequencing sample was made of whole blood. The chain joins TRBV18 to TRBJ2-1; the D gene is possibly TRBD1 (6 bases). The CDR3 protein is CASSPRDRTYNEQFF. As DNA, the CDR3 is TGTGCCAGCTCACCACGAGACAGGACCTACAATGAGCAGTTCTTC.